These 32 T cell receptor beta chains were all obtained from the same sample, sequenced in a study of T cell changes during pregnancy in multiple sclerosis. Using immunoSEQ multiplex PCR, the repertoire was profiled, and TCRdb retains in-frame clones only, with some absent. The data hold 50,000 to 65,000 clones, with 85% to 95% observed a single time. The sequencing here drew on CD8+ T cells from peripheral blood mononuclear cells, taken in the second trimester of pregnancy. These receptors all come from a female donor with multiple sclerosis, enrolled in a pregnancy study.

The CDR3 sequence is CASSLLAGVGDTQYF. CDR3 coding DNA: TGTGCCAGCAGCCTACTAGCGGGCGTGGGAGATACGCAGTATTTT. The rearrangement uses TRBV7-6 and TRBJ2-3, with TRBD2 identical over 9 bases. Germline V gene lookup returns CDR1 SGHVS and CDR2 FNYEAQ. The ends lost 5 bases at V and 5 bases at J; junction bases unmatched: 8. The CDR3 is 15 residues long.

The chain uses TRBV28 and TRBJ2-7; 7 nucleotides line up with TRBD1. CDR3 length: 13 residues. V was pared by 3 bases and J by 4 bases, with 3 bases of the junction left unmatched. In germline, CDR1 is MDHEN, CDR2 SYDVKM. CDR3 protein: CASSFRGSYEQYF. The CDR3 DNA follows: TGTGCCAGCAGTTTCAGGGGGTCTTACGAGCAGTACTTC.

This chain connects TRBV9 to TRBJ1-1; possible D gene TRBD1, 5 bases. The CDR3 is made up of 16 amino acids. Germline CDR1 SGDLS, CDR2 YYNGEE. The V end was cut by 0 bases, the J end by 0 bases, with 12 bases between. This CDR3 is CASSVGDSFMNTEAFF. CDR3 DNA: TGTGCCAGCAGCGTAGGGGACTCCTTCATGAACACTGAAGCTTTCTTT.

The chain carries TRBV30 and TRBJ2-7, with 7 bases lining up with TRBD2. The J segment lost 0 bases and the V segment lost 0 bases, leaving 5 bases of the junction unmatched. Germline V gene sequence: CDR1 GTSNPN, CDR2 SVGIG (reference sequence). The CDR3 has 15 residues. The CDR3 reads CAWSVSSGSSYEQYF. The DNA of the CDR3 is TGTGCCTGGAGTGTATCTAGCGGATCCTCCTACGAGCAGTACTTC.

This sequence joins TRBV27 and TRBJ2-4; 10 bases map to TRBD1. Trimming cost V 6 bases and J 0 bases; bases outside gene matches: 2. The CDR3 covers 15 residues. Germline loops: CDR1 MNHEY, CDR2 SMNVEV (reference sequence). This CDR3 reads CASRDRGLAKNIQYF. CDR3 in DNA: TGTGCCAGCAGAGACAGGGGGCTAGCCAAAAACATTCAGTACTTC.

The CDR3 sequence is CASIGEQGRVTDTQYF. CDR3 sequence (DNA): TGTGCCAGCATTGGGGAACAGGGTCGTGTCACAGATACGCAGTATTTT. The chain is built from TRBV27 and TRBJ2-3; D might be TRBD1 (6 bases). Trimming removed 7 bases at V and 2 bases at J, with 19 bases between. The germline V gene encodes CDR1 MNHEY and CDR2 SMNVEV (reference sequence). The length of the CDR3 is 16 residues.

The gene calls are TRBV30 and TRBJ2-7, with TRBD2 matching 8 bases. Per germline, CDR1 GTSNPN and CDR2 SVGIG (reference sequence). Unmatched junction bases numbered 6, after V lost 3 bases and J lost 5 bases. The CDR3 consists of 13 residues. CDR3 in amino acids: CAWRVAGRDEQYF. The DNA for the CDR3 is TGTGCCTGGAGAGTGGCCGGGAGGGACGAGCAGTACTTC.

This rearrangement joins TRBV12-1 to TRBJ2-1; no DNA check was done on the table's D call, TRBD1. TRBV12-1 is described as a pseudogene. The CDR3 has 16 amino acids. CDR3 loop: CASSPSGQGPDNEQFF. CDR3 bases: TGTGCCAGCAGCCCTTCGGGACAGGGCCCGGACAATGAGCAGTTCTTC.

The count of this clone is one. The rearrangement uses TRBV6-4 and TRBJ2-1; possible D gene TRBD2, 6 bases. The CDR3 sequence is 15 residues long. Trimming removed 2 bases at V and 4 bases at J, with 12 bases between. Germline CDR1 and CDR2: MRHNA and SNTAGT. CDR3 residues: CASSDGAGGYNEQFF. Here the CDR3 DNA reads TGTGCCAGCAGTGACGGAGCGGGTGGATACAATGAGCAGTTCTTC.

This chain uses TRBV19 with TRBJ1-3; TRBD1 agrees at 8 bases. The CDR3 is made up of 19 amino acids. J gave up 0 bases and V 6 bases, and 16 bases lay outside the gene matches. From germline, CDR1 is LNHDA and CDR2 SQIVND (reference sequence). CDR3 sequence reads: CASSRKLPGQVISGNTIYF. CDR3 DNA sequence: TGTGCCAGTAGCCGGAAGCTACCGGGACAGGTAATCTCTGGAAACACCATATATTTT.

This chain joins TRBV7-9 and TRBJ2-5; 8 positions agree with TRBD2. Germline V gives CDR1 SEHNR, CDR2 FQNEAQ (reference sequence). The CDR3 extends over 17 amino acids. The V gene end was trimmed by 5 bases and the J gene end by 0 bases; junction bases not matched to a gene: 11. This chain's CDR3 is CASSPGLDRPHQETQYF. CDR3 nucleotides: TGTGCCAGCAGCCCGGGACTAGACAGGCCCCACCAAGAGACCCAGTACTTC.

This chain joins TRBV5-8 and TRBJ1-4, with D unresolved. The germline gives CDR1 SGHTS, CDR2 YDEGEE. This CDR3 region has 14 residues. V was clipped by 2 bases and J by 3 bases, with 8 bases between them. The CDR3 coding sequence is TGTGCCAGCAGCTTACCTATGGCTAATGAAAAACTGTTTTTT. Translating gives CASSLPMANEKLFF.

The V and J genes are TRBV6-4 and TRBJ2-3, with 11 bases that match TRBD2. J gave up 0 bases and V 3 bases, and 2 bases lay outside the gene matches. Germline CDR1 and CDR2: MRHNA and SNTAGT. This CDR3 is built from 16 residues. CDR3 nucleotides: TGTGCCAGCAGTGAACTAGCGGGAGCCAGCACAGATACGCAGTATTTT. This codes for CASSELAGASTDTQYF.

The genes are TRBV18 and TRBJ1-5, with 9 bases identical to TRBD1. This CDR3 is built from 19 residues. CDR1 and CDR2 (germline): KGHSH, LQKENI. V shed 4 bases, J shed 0 bases, and the junction held 13 bases outside the gene matches. The CDR3 DNA reads as TGTGCCAGCTCACGCAAGAACAGGGGGCCGGAGAATAGCAATCAGCCCCAGCATTTT. It translates to CASSRKNRGPENSNQPQHF. The entire variable domain, with the rest obtained from reference TRBV18 and TRBJ1-5, is as follows: NAGVMQNPRHLVRRRGQEARLRCSPMKGHSHVYWYRQLPEEGLKFMVYLQKENIIDESGMPKERFSAEFPKEGPSILRIQQVVRGDSAAYFCASSRKNRGPENSNQPQHFGDGTRLSIL.

This sequence joins TRBV27 and TRBJ2-1; D gene uncertain. V shed 3 bases and J shed 7 bases, with 4 bases lying between them. The CDR3 is 11 amino acids. The germline V gene encodes CDR1 MNHEY and CDR2 SMNVEV (reference sequence). The CDR3 nucleotides read TGTGCCAGCAGTTTCCAGAATGAGCAGTTCTTC. It is translated as CASSFQNEQFF.

With respect to this clone: This likely stems from a read error, as it lies one base from a far larger clone. The chain is built from TRBV28 and TRBJ2-1; 11 nucleotides agree with TRBD2. The CDR3 is made up of 14 amino acids. CDR1 MDHEN and CDR2 SYDVKM come from the germline V gene. Losses at the gene ends were 5 bases for V and 6 bases for J; bases not matched to a gene: 3. CDR3 sequence reads: CASSGGTSGNEQFF. For the CDR3, the DNA is TGTGCCAGCAGTGGCGGGACTAGCGGCAATGAGCAGTTCTTC. The complete variable domain, with remaining parts taken from reference TRBV28 and TRBJ2-1, reads DVKVTQSSRYLVKRTGEKVFLECVQDMDHENMFWYRQDPGLGLRLIYFSYDVKMKEKGDIPEGYSVSREKKERFSLILESASTNQTSMYLCASSGGTSGNEQFFGPGTRLTVL.

The chain recombines TRBV30 with TRBJ2-2; 7 nucleotides line up with TRBD1. Germline V gives CDR1 GTSNPN, CDR2 SVGIG (reference sequence). This CDR3 is built from 13 residues. V trimming: 5 bases; J trimming: 1 base; junction bases outside the gene matches: 1. CDR3 in amino acids: CAWDRVNTGELFF. In DNA, the CDR3 is TGTGCCTGGGACAGGGTGAACACCGGGGAGCTGTTTTTT.

V usage is TRBV19 and J usage is TRBJ2-2; tentative D call: TRBD1 (5 bases). V was clipped by 1 base and J by 7 bases, with 7 bases between them. Germline CDR1 LNHDA, CDR2 SQIVND (reference sequence). The CDR3 runs to 13 residues. CDR3 protein: CASSIGGSGELFF. In DNA form, the CDR3 reads TGTGCCAGTAGTATAGGGGGCAGCGGGGAGCTGTTTTTT.

The chain employs TRBV27 and TRBJ2-5; D is unresolved. The CDR3 has 13 residues. The V gene's germline CDR1 is MNHEY and CDR2 SMNVEV (reference sequence). Trimming left V 2 bases short and J 5 bases short, with 9 bases between. This CDR3 is CASSLGQAETQYF. CDR3 nucleotides: TGTGCCAGCAGTTTAGGGCAGGCGGAGACCCAGTACTTC.

This chain connects TRBV27 to TRBJ2-1, with 10 positions matching TRBD2. The CDR3 length is 15 residues. Germline CDR1 and CDR2: MNHEY and SMNVEV (reference sequence). After removal of 5 bases from V and 3 bases from J, the junction contained 4 bases not matched to a gene. The CDR3 reads CASSPLAGDYNEQFF. CDR3 DNA sequence: TGTGCCAGCAGTCCGCTAGCGGGAGACTACAATGAGCAGTTCTTC.

The V and J genes are TRBV7-9 and TRBJ2-1, with unresolved D. Deletions cut 2 bases from V and 5 bases from J, with 4 bases between. There are 12 residues in the CDR3. Germline V gene lookup returns CDR1 SEHNR and CDR2 FQNEAQ (reference sequence). CDR3 coding DNA: TGTGCCAGCAGCTTAAGCAACAATGAGCAGTTCTTC. This codes for CASSLSNNEQFF. The complete variable domain, with remaining parts taken from reference TRBV7-9 and TRBJ2-1, reads DTGVSQNPRHKITKRGQNVTFRCDPISEHNRLYWYRQTLGQGPEFLTYFQNEAQLEKSRLLSDRFSAERPKGSFSTLEIQRTEQGDSAMYLCASSLSNNEQFFGPGTRLTVL.

Only one count was recorded for this clone. The chain joins TRBV9 to TRBJ1-2, with TRBD1 identical over 8 bases. This CDR3 has 15 residues. Trimming took 3 bases from V and 1 from J; bases not matched to a gene: 5. Germline V CDR1 and CDR2: SGDLS, YYNGEE. The CDR3: CASSATGGNNYGYTF. In DNA form, the CDR3 reads TGTGCCAGCAGCGCCACAGGGGGTAATAACTATGGCTACACCTTC. Combining the CDR3 with reference TRBV9 and TRBJ1-2 gives the whole variable domain DSGVTQTPKHLITATGQRVTLRCSPRSGDLSVYWYQQSLDQGLQFLIQYYNGEERAKGNILERFSAQQFPDLHSELNLSSLELGDSALYFCASSATGGNNYGYTFGSGTRLTVV.

The chain employs TRBV28 and TRBJ1-2; 8 positions agree with TRBD1. Germline V CDR1 and CDR2: MDHEN, SYDVKM. There are 12 residues in the CDR3. V lost 10 bases to trimming and J lost 4 bases; unmatched junction nucleotides: 5. CDR3 sequence (DNA): TGTGCCATCCTAACAGGGGGCTATGGCTACACCTTC. Its protein is CAILTGGYGYTF.

The chain recombines TRBV2 with TRBJ2-7; 8 bases map to TRBD2. Trimming at V came to 6 bases and at J to 1 base, leaving 17 bases not matched to a gene. The CDR3 covers 18 residues. CDR1 SNHLY and CDR2 FYNNEI come from the germline V gene. For the CDR3, the DNA is TGTGCCAGCAGGGTTTTCGCCTCCGGGACTAGACCATCCTACGAGCAGTACTTC. Translation: CASRVFASGTRPSYEQYF.

V and J are TRBV6-5 and TRBJ2-7, with TRBD1 matching over 8 bases. The length of the CDR3 is 14 residues. Losses at the gene ends were 5 bases for V and 3 bases for J; bases not matched to a gene: 6. Germline CDR1 and CDR2: MNHEY and SVGAGI. In DNA form, the CDR3 reads TGTGCCAGCAGTACGACAGGGGACGGCTACGAGCAGTACTTC. This sequence encodes CASSTTGDGYEQYF.

CDR3 sequence (DNA): TGTGCCTGGAGTACCGGGATACAAGAGACCCAGTACTTC. Residues: CAWSTGIQETQYF. The rearrangement links TRBV30 to TRBJ2-5, with D perhaps matching TRBD2 (5 bases). Trimming removed 2 bases from V and 2 bases from J, with 9 bases in between. CDR1 is GTSNPN and CDR2 is SVGIG in the germline V gene (reference sequence). The CDR3 extends over 13 amino acids.

This clone was observed a handful of times. The chain has TRBV12-5 and TRBJ1-1; 8 bases fit TRBD1. Germline V gene data show CDR1 as LGHNT and CDR2 as FRNRAP. CDR3 length: 16 amino acids. The junction had 10 bases not matched to a gene; V was cut back by 2 bases and J by 5 bases. For the CDR3, the DNA is TGTGCTAGTGGTTTGATGGCAGGGGGCGCAGGGACTGAAGCTTTCTTT. This codes for CASGLMAGGAGTEAFF.

As concerns this clone: At the DNA level, this CDR3 is encoded by other sequences in the same sample as well. J is TRBJ1-5 and V is TRBV27; D uncertain. V was pared by 0 bases and J by 4 bases, with 4 bases between. The CDR3 has 13 amino acids. From germline, CDR1 is MNHEY and CDR2 SMNVEV (reference sequence). CDR3 in amino acids: CASSLSQNQPQHF. Written as DNA, the CDR3 is TGTGCCAGCAGTTTATCCCAGAATCAGCCCCAGCATTTT.

This sequence joins TRBV19 and TRBJ2-1, with TRBD2 identical over 12 bases. The germline gives CDR1 LNHDA, CDR2 SQIVND (reference sequence). This CDR3 contains 15 residues. With V trimmed by 2 bases and J by 8 bases, 4 bases remained unmatched. CDR3: CASSIWSSGRDEQFF. For the CDR3, the DNA is TGTGCCAGTAGTATATGGTCTAGCGGGAGGGATGAGCAGTTCTTC.

This clone was seen just once. The CDR3 DNA reads as TGTGCCAGCAGTTTAAATTGGGACAGGGCCACTCCTAACTATGGCTACACCTTC. This translates into CASSLNWDRATPNYGYTF. The chain carries TRBV27 and TRBJ1-2, with 9 bases matching TRBD1. The CDR3 is 18 amino acids. The junction had 10 bases not matched to a gene; V was cut back by 2 bases and J by 0 bases. The germline V gene has CDR1 MNHEY and CDR2 SMNVEV (reference sequence).

V usage is TRBV6-5 and J usage is TRBJ1-1; D is uncertain. Germline V gene lookup returns CDR1 MNHEY and CDR2 SVGAGI. Trimming took off 2 bases at V and 7 bases at J, with 17 bases between the two ends. CDR3 length equals 15 residues. This chain's CDR3 is CASSYGVRKTDEAFF. The CDR3 DNA reads as TGTGCCAGCAGTTACGGCGTCAGGAAAACAGATGAAGCTTTCTTT.

The genes are TRBV27 and TRBJ2-2, with 7 bases aligning to TRBD2. This CDR3 has 15 residues. The V and J ends lost 3 bases and 6 bases, in that order; junction bases with no gene match: 7. Germline V gene lookup returns CDR1 MNHEY and CDR2 SMNVEV (reference sequence). The CDR3 DNA is TGTGCCAGCAGTTTTATGGGGGGGGGTGCCGGGGAGCTGTTTTTT. Translated: CASSFMGGGAGELFF.